The source of this TCR beta chain is a study of T cell responses to AZD1222 COVID-19 vaccine (TCRdb year 2021). Describing the broader study: TCR sequencing was performed for approximately 240 trial participants, of whom about 200 were given two doses of AZD1222 and about 25 were given two doses of MenACWY control vaccine. Trial participants were enrolled by age into subgroups of 18-55, 56-69 and 70-plus years, and about 150, 27 and 61 TCR-sequenced participants, respectively, were included in these subgroups. On the study overall, not on this receptor specifically: Conclusions about previously exposed vaccinees were limited because only a handful of AZD1222 recipients were SARS-CoV-2 seropositive at baseline. No day 14 peak-response samples were available, so repertoires were characterized only after the peak T cell response. Reportedly, close to half of the unique spike-specific TCRs recognized epitopes lying outside the regions that are mutated in the B.1.351 and B.1.1.7 variants. In the small 56-69-year group, the increase in depth fell short of significance, most likely because of low power. After two AZD1222 doses, spike-specific TCR breadth and depth were significantly higher than at day 0 and than in MenACWY recipients. The whole spike protein was spanned by vaccine-associated CD4 TCRs, and dominant responses were seen in regions 160-218 and 743-854. Participants were mostly white British and included more females than males, and it was suggested by the authors that clonal diversity may have been underestimated.

The CDR3 regions of human TCRbeta chains were analyzed by immunosequencing. Per the source publication's procedure: TCRs in the repertoires were matched against a reference library of SARS-CoV-2-specific TCRs that had been generated with the MIRA antigen-specificity platform. Breadth meant the fraction of unique TCRs that were SARS-CoV-2-associated, whereas depth meant the fraction of total T cells that were SARS-CoV-2-associated. Using the MIRA data, every spike-specific TCR was mapped to the spike region that the TCR reacted to and assigned to either a CD4 or a CD8 class. Log10-transformed breadth and depth values were compared by one-way ANOVA with Sidak's multiple comparisons tests. This is the immuneACCESS table as TCRdb keeps it, with only in-frame sequences that have V and J called. A part of the clones is gone; compared with another copy, unresolved V genes explain less than half, and the rest is unexplained. That table furnishes V, J and clone size, whereas the DNA furnished D and trimming. The sample table contains 150,000 to 200,000 clones; only one count was recorded for under 95% of them. Approximately 4.6% of the sample is taken by the ten largest.

About this clone itself: Its binding antigen is unknown. No qualities accompany the bases; no much larger clone lies one base away.

The germline V and J ends show losses of 3 bases and 6 bases respectively, and no gene match explains 5 bases of the junction. The germline V gene (reference sequence) provides CDR1 SGHNT and CDR2 YYREEE. The CDR3 covers 14 residues, taking in both the cysteine and the phenylalanine. CDR3 DNA only is kept here, 42 bases in frame from base 1. The meaning of the sample's time point label: about 28 days (+/-7) after the second vaccine dose. AZD1222 recipients given second doses at about 4 weeks or at about 12 weeks were pooled, since spike-specific TCR depth and breadth were not found to differ between the two schedules. Vaccinee samples came from UK trials COV001 and COV002, including a single-blind randomized controlled phase 2/3 trial of AZD1222 (ChAdOx1 nCoV-19) in healthy adults. For TCRbeta chain sequencing, PBMC samples from trial participants were taken at day 0 and at day 28 after the second dose.

The starting material was peripheral blood, obtained 28 days after the second AZD1222 dose. The rearranged chain carries TRBV5-4 and TRBJ2-1, with 8 bases matching TRBD2. The TCR comes from an adult who received the AZD1222 COVID-19 vaccine. The CDR3 region: CASSSRGAINEQFF. The nucleotide sequence reads as follows: TGTGCCAGCAGCTCGCGGGGGGCAATCAATGAGCAGTTCTTC.